This T cell receptor (beta chain) was sequenced during a study of shared clonotypes between healthy human individuals. Study context: Three CD4 naive, three CD4 memory, two CD8 naive and one CD8 memory plate were used per donor.

The germline V gene has CDR1 SGHAT and CDR2 FQNNGV. The CDR3 covers 11 residues. V lost 5 bases, J lost 4 bases, and 6 bases lay in between. The method was immunoSEQ multiplex PCR; TCRdb's version includes in-frame clones alone and lacks a portion of them. The data hold over 2 million clones, with around 92% observed a single time. About this clone itself: Other DNA sequences in the sample encode the same CDR3.

The sequence was obtained from a man aged 18 to 35 in good health. Some clones in this sample may be carry-over from other donors' samples. The J gene is TRBJ2-7, the V gene TRBV11-2; D not certain. The sequenced sample consisted of naive CD4+ T cells from PBMCs. Noted subset: CD45RA+ positively selected. In nucleotides, the CDR3 is TGTGCCAGCAGCCCCTATTACGAGCAGTACTTC. This encodes CASSPYYEQYF.